Following are 14 T cell receptor beta chains from one sample sequenced in a study of T-cell memory formation after mild COVID-19. Via MiXCR, TCRdb re-called the 5' RACE reads, giving one row per CDR3 protein. This sample has about 340,000 distinct CDR3 sequences, with around 20% found just once. Input material: PBMCs or a T cell subset sorted from them (not recorded which). These receptors were obtained from an adult woman who had mild COVID-19 (a few samples of this study predate the infection). Cell type and time point are not known.

This clonotype was recorded many times. V gene TRBV6-5 combines with J gene TRBJ2-3; 8 bases fit TRBD2. The length of the CDR3 is 15 residues. The V segment lost 4 bases and the J segment 6 bases; nucleotides outside the gene matches: 9. Germline CDR1 MNHEY, CDR2 SVGAGI. Here the CDR3 reads CASSSLAGHADTQYF. The CDR3 bases are TGTGCCAGCAGTTCCCTAGCGGGTCATGCTGATACGCAGTATTTT.

This chain joins TRBV6-2 or TRBV6-3 and TRBJ2-6, with TRBD1 matching over 7 bases. The V gene end was trimmed by 6 bases and the J gene end by 4 bases; junction bases not matched to a gene: 12. The germline V gene encodes CDR1 MNHEY and CDR2 SVGEGT. The CDR3 consists of 17 residues. The CDR3 DNA is TGTGCCAGCAGCAAGCCCCTTACAGGGGCCGGGGCCAACGTCCTGACTTTC. Encoded protein: CASSKPLTGAGANVLTF.

The sample holds a few counts of this clonotype. The chain joins TRBV2 to TRBJ2-1; D is perhaps TRBD1 (5 bases). Germline V gene lookup returns CDR1 SNHLY and CDR2 FYNNEI. The V gene lost 4 bases and the J gene lost 8 bases, with 12 bases spanning the gap. The CDR3 runs 13 residues. CDR3 sequence reads: CASSGLTVHEQFF. The DNA for the CDR3 is TGTGCCAGCAGTGGGCTGACAGTACATGAGCAGTTCTTC.

This sequence joins TRBV6-2 or TRBV6-3 and TRBJ1-1; D unclear. Deletions cut 4 bases from V and 0 bases from J, with 9 bases between. CDR1 and CDR2 (germline): MNHEY, SVGEGT. The CDR3 consists of 14 residues. The CDR3 sequence is CASSFISMNTEAFF. The DNA for the CDR3 is TGTGCCAGCAGTTTCATCTCAATGAACACTGAAGCTTTCTTT.

This clonotype was counted only a few times. An end of the junction differs from the germline gene, which may be a read error. V and J are TRBV5-1 and TRBJ1-2; D might be TRBD1 (5 bases). CDR1 and CDR2 (germline): SGHRS, YFSETQ. The CDR3 contains 12 residues. The CDR3, as DNA: TGTGCCAGCAGCTTTCAGGGTGATGGCTACACCTTC. Translated, it gives CASSFQGDGYTF. The variable domain in full, completed from reference TRBV5-1 and TRBJ1-2, reads KAGVTQTPRYLIKTRGQQVTLSCSPISGHRSVSWYQQTPGQGLQFLFEYFSETQRNKGNFPGRFSGRQFSNSRSEMNVSTLELGDSALYLCASSFQGDGYTFGSGTRLTVV.

This clonotype was seen only a few times. The gene calls are TRBV3-1 and TRBJ2-7; the match to TRBD1 covers 10 bases. V lost 7 bases to trimming and J lost 2 bases; unmatched junction nucleotides: 11. The CDR3 covers 16 residues. The germline CDR1 and CDR2 sequences are LGHDT and YNNKEL (reference sequence). CDR3 DNA: TGTGCCAGCACCATGATGAAGGGACAGGGGCCCTACGAGCAGTACTTC. Translation: CASTMMKGQGPYEQYF.

The chain has TRBV5-1 and TRBJ1-5, with D tentatively TRBD1 (5 bases). This CDR3 spans 16 amino acids. Trimming pared 0 bases from V and 5 bases from J, leaving 15 bases between. The V gene's germline CDR1 is SGHRS and CDR2 YFSETQ. The CDR3: CASSLGELGTYQPQHF. The CDR3 nucleotides read TGCGCCAGCAGCTTGGGGGAGTTGGGGACCTATCAGCCCCAGCATTTT.

In its sample, this clonotype was seen a few times. The gene calls are TRBV5-1 and TRBJ2-1, with a tentative D call TRBD2 (6 bases). This CDR3 region has 15 residues. With 3 bases removed from V and 2 bases from J, the gap between germline ends came to 12 bases. Germline CDR1 SGHRS, CDR2 YFSETQ. The CDR3 DNA follows: TGCGCCAGCAGCTCCCAAACGGGAGCCTACAATGAGCAGTTCTTC. Encoded protein: CASSSQTGAYNEQFF.

The genes are TRBV7-2 and TRBJ2-2, with 8 bases that match TRBD2. Germline CDR1 SGHTA, CDR2 FQGNSA. The CDR3 extends over 15 amino acids. V shed 2 bases, J shed 9 bases, and the junction held 8 bases outside the gene matches. DNA for the CDR3: TGTGCCAGCAGCTTAAGCGGGAGAGGGCTACGGGAGCTGTTTTTT. As protein: CASSLSGRGLRELFF.

This clonotype showed up just a few times. The chain has TRBV4-3 and TRBJ2-7, with 13 bases aligning to TRBD2. CDR1 is LGHNA, CDR2 YSLEER, per germline. V was clipped by 3 bases and J by 3 bases; unmatched bases: 2. The CDR3 totals 15 residues. The chain's CDR3 is CASSQGLAGHYEQYF. CDR3 in DNA: TGCGCCAGCAGCCAGGGACTAGCGGGGCACTACGAGCAGTACTTC.

The chain carries TRBV6-5 and TRBJ1-2; a possible D gene is TRBD1 (5 bases). Between the trimmed V and J ends, which lost 6 bases and 3 bases, there was a span of 11 bases. Germline CDR1 reads MNHEY; CDR2 reads SVGAGI. The CDR3 extends over 13 amino acids. The CDR3 loop reads CASRATEYYGYTF. In DNA, the CDR3 is TGTGCCAGCAGAGCGACAGAGTACTATGGCTACACCTTC.

V usage is TRBV4-2 and J usage is TRBJ2-7, with D hard to call. Germline CDR1 LGHNA, CDR2 YNFKEQ. CDR3 size: 14 residues. Trimming removed 1 base at V and 0 bases at J, with 7 bases between. For the CDR3, the DNA is TGTGCCAGCAGCCAAGCGGGCGACTCCTACGAGCAGTACTTC. Amino acids: CASSQAGDSYEQYF.

The V gene is TRBV7-9, the J gene TRBJ2-3; D assignment may be TRBD1 or TRBD2 (5 bases each). V lost 0 bases and J 2 bases, leaving 15 bases between the germline ends. The germline gives CDR1 SEHNR, CDR2 FQNEAQ (reference sequence). The length of the CDR3 is 17 residues. This chain's CDR3 is CASSLAVLGTFTDTQYF. CDR3 DNA sequence: TGTGCCAGCAGCTTAGCGGTTTTGGGGACCTTCACAGATACGCAGTATTTT.

The genes are TRBV27 and TRBJ2-7, with D tentatively TRBD2 (7 bases). Deletions cut 4 bases from V and 12 bases from J, with 16 bases between. The CDR3 is made up of 12 amino acids. The germline gives CDR1 MNHEY, CDR2 SMNVEV (reference sequence). CDR3 protein: CASSSVGGQLYF. For the CDR3, the DNA is TGTGCCAGCAGTTCCGTCGGGGGGCAGCTGTACTTC.